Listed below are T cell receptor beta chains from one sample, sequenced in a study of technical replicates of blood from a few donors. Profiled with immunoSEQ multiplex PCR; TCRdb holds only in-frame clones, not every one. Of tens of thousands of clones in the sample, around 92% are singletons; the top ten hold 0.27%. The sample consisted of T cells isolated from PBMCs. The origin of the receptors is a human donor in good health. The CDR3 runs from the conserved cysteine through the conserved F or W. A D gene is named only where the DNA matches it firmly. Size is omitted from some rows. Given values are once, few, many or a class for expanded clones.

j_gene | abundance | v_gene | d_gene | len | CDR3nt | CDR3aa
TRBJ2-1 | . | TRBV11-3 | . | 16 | TGTGCCAGCAGCCGCCTATCGGCAAAGGGGGGGAATGAGCAGTTCTTC | CASSRLSAKGGNEQFF
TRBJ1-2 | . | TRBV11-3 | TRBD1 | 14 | TGTGCCAGCAGCTCCTGGACAGGGGGTGAAGGCTACACCTTC | CASSSWTGGEGYTF
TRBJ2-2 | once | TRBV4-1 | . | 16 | TGCGCCAGCAGCCAAGTTGGACAGACCGCCACCGGGGAGCTGTTTTTT | CASSQVGQTATGELFF
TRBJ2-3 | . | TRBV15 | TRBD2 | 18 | TGTGCCACCAGCAGAGTAGGATTGGCTAGCGGGAGCACAGATACGCAGTATTTT | CATSRVGLASGSTDTQYF
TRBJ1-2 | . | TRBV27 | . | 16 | TGTGCCAGCAGTTTAAACAGTCCTCCCTCGATTAACGGCTACACCTTC | CASSLNSPPSINGYTF
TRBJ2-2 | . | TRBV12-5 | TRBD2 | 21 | TGTGCTAGTGGTTTGGTACTAACTCGGGGTAGCGGGGGAGTGAACACCGGGGAGCTGTTTTTT | CASGLVLTRGSGGVNTGELFF
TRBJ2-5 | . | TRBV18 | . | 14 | TGTGCCAGCTCACCTGTCGACGGGTCGGAGACCCAGTACTTC | CASSPVDGSETQYF
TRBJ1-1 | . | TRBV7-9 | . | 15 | TGTGCCAGCAGCAATAGGGGGGGGATGAACACTGAAGCTTTCTTT | CASSNRGGMNTEAFF
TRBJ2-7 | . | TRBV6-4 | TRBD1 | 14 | TGTGCCAGCGCCTCCCCCCGACAGGGCAACGAGCAGTACTTC | CASASPRQGNEQYF
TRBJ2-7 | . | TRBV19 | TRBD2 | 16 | TGTGCCAGTAGCCAAGGACTAGCGGGAAACTCCTACGAGCAGTACTTC | CASSQGLAGNSYEQYF
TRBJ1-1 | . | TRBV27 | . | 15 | TGTGCCAGCAGTTTTAGATGGGGGGGGGACACTGAAGCTTTCTTT | CASSFRWGGDTEAFF
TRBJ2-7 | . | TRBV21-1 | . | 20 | TGTGCCAGCAGCCCCGAGTGCCATGTATCTTCTTATGGTCCTCGGGACGAGCAGTACTTC | CASSPECHVSSYGPRDEQYF
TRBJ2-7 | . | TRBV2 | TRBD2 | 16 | TGTGCCAGCAGTGGCCCTCTCAGCGGGACTTCCTACGAGCAGTACTTC | CASSGPLSGTSYEQYF
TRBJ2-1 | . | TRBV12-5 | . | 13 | TGTGCTAGTGGTTTGGAAAACGGGGGTGAGCAGTTCTTC | CASGLENGGEQFF
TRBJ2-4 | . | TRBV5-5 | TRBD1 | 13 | TGTGCCAGCAGCTTGACAGGGGAAAACATTCAGTACTTC | CASSLTGENIQYF
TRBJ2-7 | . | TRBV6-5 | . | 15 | TGTGCCAGCAGTTACGAGACGGCAGGGATCCACGAGCAGTACTTC | CASSYETAGIHEQYF
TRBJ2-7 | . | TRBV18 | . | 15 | TGTGCCAGCTCACCGGAGGCCGGTTCTACATACGAGCAGTACTTC | CASSPEAGSTYEQYF
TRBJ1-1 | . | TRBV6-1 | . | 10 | TGTGCCAGCGCGTACCTTGAAGCTTTCTTT | CASAYLEAFF
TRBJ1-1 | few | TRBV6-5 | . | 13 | TGTGCCAGCAGTTCCCACTTGAACACTGAAGCTTTCTTT | CASSSHLNTEAFF
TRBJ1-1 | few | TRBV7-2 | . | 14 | TGTGCCAGCAGCCATGGTGGGGGGGGGACTGAAGCTTTCTTT | CASSHGGGGTEAFF
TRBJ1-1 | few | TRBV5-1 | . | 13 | TGCGCCAGCAGAAACTCCGAGGAGTCTGAAGCTTTCTTT | CASRNSEESEAFF
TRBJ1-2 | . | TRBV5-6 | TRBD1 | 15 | TGTGCCAGCAGTCCAAGCACAGGGGGCGTCTATGGCTACACCTTC | CASSPSTGGVYGYTF
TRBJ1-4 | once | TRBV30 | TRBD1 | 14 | TGTGCCTGGAGGCTACAGGGGGAGGGGGAAAAACTGTTTTTT | CAWRLQGEGEKLFF
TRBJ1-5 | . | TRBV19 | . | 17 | TGTGCCAGTAGTGTACCCAGCGCCCTAGGGGCTAATCAGCCCCAGCATTTT | CASSVPSALGANQPQHF
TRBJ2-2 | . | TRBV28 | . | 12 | TGTGCCAGCAGTTTAATCCTCGGGGAGCTGTTTTTT | CASSLILGELFF
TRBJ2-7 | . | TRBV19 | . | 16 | TGTGCCAGTAGTATTAGCCATCAAGGCGGGAACTACGAGCAGTACTTC | CASSISHQGGNYEQYF
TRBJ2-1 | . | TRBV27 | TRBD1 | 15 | TGTGCCAGCAGTTCGCCCACAGGGGGCGTGAATGAGCAGTTCTTC | CASSSPTGGVNEQFF